What follows describes a single TCR beta chain. The antigen is unknown. The entry originates in a study of molecular identifiers for immune sequencing clone quantification. Study-level findings and limits: Same-barcode identical TCR molecules could make highly expanded clones look smaller than they are.

A CD8+CD4-CCR7+CD45RA+ phenotype served as the sorting definition for naive CD8 T cells. This CDR3 comprises 12 residues. V lost 1 base and J lost 4, with 5 bases in between. Germline V gives CDR1 SQVTM, CDR2 ANQGSEA. TCRdb re-derived calls from the PCR reads in MiXCR, one entry per CDR3 protein. The sample yields about 500,000 distinct CDR3 sequences, approximately 25% seen once. The chain couples TRBV29-1 to TRBJ2-1; D not certain. The sequenced sample consisted of naive CD8+ T cells from blood, with Jurkat cell RNA spiked in. Indicated subset: FACS-sorted CD8+CD4-CCR7+CD45RA+ naive T cells. This sequence originates from a human donor in good health. Some libraries in this study had Jurkat cell RNA spiked in. CDR3 bases: TGCAGCGTTGAAGGAGCGTACAATGAGCAGTTCTTC. Translation gives CSVEGAYNEQFF.